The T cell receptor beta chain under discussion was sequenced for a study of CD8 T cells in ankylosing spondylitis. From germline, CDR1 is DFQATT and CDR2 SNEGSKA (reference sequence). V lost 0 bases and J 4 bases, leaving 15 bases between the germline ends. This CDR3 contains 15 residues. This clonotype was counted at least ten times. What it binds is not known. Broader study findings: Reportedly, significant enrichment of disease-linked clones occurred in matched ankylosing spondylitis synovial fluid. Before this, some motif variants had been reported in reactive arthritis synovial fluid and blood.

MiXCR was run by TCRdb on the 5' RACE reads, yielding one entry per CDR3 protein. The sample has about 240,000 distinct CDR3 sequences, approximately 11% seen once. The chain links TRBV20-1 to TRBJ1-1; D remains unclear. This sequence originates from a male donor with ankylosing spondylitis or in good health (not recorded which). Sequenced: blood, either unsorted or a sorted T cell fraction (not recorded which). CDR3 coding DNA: TGCAGTGCTAGAGATCCGGGGAGTGTCGGCACTGAAGCTTTCTTT. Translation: CSARDPGSVGTEAFF.